The clone carrying this T cell receptor (beta chain) was observed many times. The antigen is unknown. Between the trimmed V and J ends, which lost 0 bases and 12 bases, there was a span of 14 bases. The CDR3 spans 13 residues. In germline, CDR1 is SGHTA, CDR2 FQGNSA. The sample originates from a study of T cell repertoires in cytomegalovirus infection. Study-level information: It was the public TCR beta signatures that indicated both CMV infection and matching HLA type.

Study results and caveats: HLA-C-restricted TCR beta clonotypes specific for CMV led the ex vivo response. Summed frequency of public TCR beta families distinguished CMV carriers with the relevant HLA.

Via MiXCR, TCRdb re-called the reads, giving one row per CDR3 protein. Found here are under 250,000 distinct CDR3 sequences, 9% to 15% of them singletons; the top ten hold approximately 1.6%. This chain connects TRBV7-2 to TRBJ1-1; no firm D call. This receptor was obtained from a human donor in good health (CMV status not recorded). Some clones in this sample may be carry-over from other donors' samples. The sample taken for sequencing was PBMCs. The CDR3 is CASSLATASETFF. The DNA of the CDR3 is TGTGCCAGCAGCTTAGCCACAGCATCGGAAACTTTCTTT.